The 29 T cell receptor beta chains in this list originate from one sample, sequenced in a study of regulatory T cells in long-lasting Graves disease. CDR3 regions were amplified by Arm-PCR using iRepertoire HTBI primers to build TCR beta libraries. One entry per CDR3 protein results from TCRdb running MiXCR on the multiplex PCR reads. The profile shows some 410,000 distinct CDR3 sequences, about 16% of them singletons. Time point reported: newly diagnosed GD, antithyroid drugs for less than 3 months. The TCR library was made from RNA that had been extracted from PBMCs in TRIzol. These same data were also listed under a study on T cells in Graves' hyperthyroidism and ophthalmopathy.

The sample in question was peripheral blood mononuclear cells (PBMCs), obtained at new diagnosis, from a patient treated with antithyroid drugs. The receptors stem from a woman aged 30 to 39 with Graves disease.

This clonotype has a handful of counts. The chain employs TRBV10-3 and TRBJ2-1, with D perhaps being TRBD1 or TRBD2 (5 bases each). Germline-derived CDR1 and CDR2 are ENHRY and SYGVKD. V shed 3 bases and J shed 8 bases, with 14 bases lying between them. The CDR3 extends over 14 amino acids. The CDR3 here is CAISDLSEGHEQFF. CDR3 nucleotides: TGTGCCATCAGTGACCTTTCCGAGGGGCATGAGCAGTTCTTC.

This clonotype was observed at least ten times. The gene calls are TRBV18 and TRBJ2-1; 10 bases line up with TRBD2. With V trimmed by 6 bases and J by 0 bases, 11 bases remained unmatched. In germline, CDR1 is KGHSH, CDR2 LQKENI. The CDR3 runs 18 residues. This CDR3 reads CASSSRTSGGSSYNEQFF. CDR3 DNA sequence: TGTGCCAGCTCGTCTCGGACTAGCGGAGGGAGCTCCTACAATGAGCAGTTCTTC.

In its sample, this clonotype was seen many times. The V and J genes are TRBV11-2 and TRBJ2-7; D gene uncertain. CDR1 is SGHAT and CDR2 is FQNNGV in the germline V gene. The V end lost 6 bases, the J end lost 0 bases, and 15 bases lay between the germline ends. The CDR3 extends over 15 amino acids. Written as DNA, the CDR3 is TGTGCCAGCAGATCGATCCTGGCCAGCTCCTACGAGCAGTACTTC. The encoded protein is CASRSILASSYEQYF.

Comment on this clonotype: A far larger clone is a single base away, which makes a read error likely. The chain is built from TRBV9 and TRBJ2-2; tentatively, D is TRBD1 or TRBD2 (5 bases each). The CDR3 spans 15 residues. Germline V lookup: CDR1 SGDLS, CDR2 YYNGEE. CDR3 protein: CASSRTGPTAGEQFF. In nucleotides, the CDR3 is TGCGCCAGCAGCCGGACGGGACCCACGGCCGGGGAGCAGTTTTTT. Filled out from reference TRBV9 and TRBJ2-2, the complete variable domain reads DSGVTQTPKHLITATGQRVTLRCSPRSGDLSVYWYQQSLDQGLQFLIQYYNGEERAKGNILERFSAQQFPDLHSELNLSSLELGDSALYFCASSRTGPTAGEQFFGEGSRLTVL.

This clonotype was detected a few times. The rearrangement uses TRBV20-1 and TRBJ2-4, with TRBD1 as a possible D gene (6 bases). CDR3 length: 16 residues. Trimming left V 5 bases short and J 0 bases short, with 17 bases between. Germline V gene lookup returns CDR1 DFQATT and CDR2 SNEGSKA (reference sequence). The CDR3 is CSAATGTKLAKNIQYF. Written as DNA, the CDR3 is TGCAGTGCTGCAACAGGGACGAAACTAGCCAAAAACATTCAGTACTTC.

The chain couples TRBV10-3 to TRBJ2-1; 7 bases fit TRBD1. Germline V lookup: CDR1 ENHRY, CDR2 SYGVKD. The CDR3 loop spans 18 amino acids. The junction had 16 bases not matched to a gene; V was cut back by 4 bases and J by 4 bases. The CDR3 DNA is TGTGCCATCAGTGGGTCGTCCCCGGGACAGATAGGGTACAATGAGCAGTTCTTC. Protein sequence: CAISGSSPGQIGYNEQFF.

This chain uses TRBV4-3 with TRBJ2-2; D gene unclear. The CDR3 length is 17 residues. V was cut by 0 bases and J by 7 bases, with 18 bases left in between. CDR1 and CDR2 from the germline V gene are LGHNA and YSLEER. The CDR3 loop reads CASSQEVSGSLDGELFF. CDR3 coding DNA: TGCGCCAGCAGCCAAGAAGTCTCAGGAAGTTTAGACGGGGAGCTGTTTTTT.

This clonotype appeared many times. The chain employs TRBV7-6 and TRBJ2-7; D possibly corresponds to TRBD1 (5 bases). V was pared by 1 base and J by 1 base, with 8 bases between. The germline CDR1 and CDR2 sequences are SGHVS and FNYEAQ. This CDR3 is 14 amino acids long. For the CDR3, the DNA is TGTGCCAGCAGCTTAGATCCAGGGTCCTACGAGCAGTACTTC. As protein: CASSLDPGSYEQYF.

This clonotype was recorded many times. The gene calls are TRBV20-1 and TRBJ2-1; 7 bases line up with TRBD1. In germline, CDR1 is DFQATT, CDR2 SNEGSKA (reference sequence). V trimming: 6 bases; J trimming: 0 bases; junction bases outside the gene matches: 8. CDR3 length: 15 amino acids. CDR3 in amino acids: CSATRGQSSYNEQFF. As DNA, the CDR3 is TGCAGTGCCACGAGGGGGCAGAGCTCCTACAATGAGCAGTTCTTC.

This clonotype was seen once. The rearrangement joins TRBV14 to TRBJ2-1, with a weak D call TRBD1 (6 bases). Trimming removed 4 bases at V and 9 bases at J, with 13 bases between. CDR1 and CDR2 (germline): SGHDN, FVKESK. The CDR3 covers 13 residues. CDR3: CASSRPGVGEQFF. CDR3 DNA sequence: TGTGCCAGCAGCCGACCAGGGGTGGGTGAGCAGTTCTTC.

This clonotype was recorded at least ten times. The rearrangement links TRBV9 to TRBJ2-1; TRBD2 matches 9 bases. The CDR3 runs to 16 residues. Germline assignment: CDR1 SGDLS and CDR2 YYNGEE. The V and J ends lost 2 bases and 5 bases, in that order; junction bases with no gene match: 8. The CDR3, as DNA: TGTGCCAGCAGCGTGGCGGGACTAGCCGAAAACAATGAGCAGTTCTTC. Translating gives CASSVAGLAENNEQFF.

The chain links TRBV5-1 to TRBJ2-1; perhaps TRBD2 as D (6 bases). This CDR3 comprises 14 residues. Germline CDR1 SGHRS, CDR2 YFSETQ. Trimming took off 9 bases at V and 3 bases at J, with 16 bases between the two ends. The CDR3, as DNA: TGCGCCACCGCAGCGGGTACTAGCTACAATGAGCAGTTCTTC. Residues: CATAAGTSYNEQFF.

This rearrangement joins TRBV27 to TRBJ2-1, with 8 bases fitting TRBD2. This CDR3 has 14 residues. In germline, CDR1 is MNHEY, CDR2 SMNVEV (reference sequence). Trimming took 2 bases from V and 7 from J; bases not matched to a gene: 4. CDR3 amino acids: CASSLSGSKNEQFF. The CDR3, as DNA: TGTGCCAGCAGTTTAAGCGGGAGTAAGAATGAGCAGTTCTTC.

This clonotype has a count of ten or more. The rearrangement links TRBV20-1 to TRBJ1-1; D is unresolved. The CDR3 is 12 residues long. Germline-derived CDR1 and CDR2 are DFQATT and SNEGSKA (reference sequence). Trimming shortened V by 5 bases and J by 3 bases, and 10 bases separated the two germline ends. CDR3 protein: CSAPPEDTEAFF. CDR3 bases: TGCAGTGCTCCTCCGGAGGACACTGAAGCTTTCTTT.

This clonotype was seen at least ten times. This chain links TRBV20-1 with TRBJ1-4; TRBD1 is a possible D gene (6 bases). Trimming stripped 6 bases from V and 8 bases from J, with 16 bases between. CDR3 size: 13 residues. Germline V gene sequence: CDR1 DFQATT, CDR2 SNEGSKA (reference sequence). The CDR3 here is CSAHTGQGEKLFF. DNA for the CDR3: TGCAGTGCCCACACAGGCCAGGGGGAAAAACTGTTTTTT.

Ten or more counts support this clonotype. The chain joins TRBV28 to TRBJ2-1, with D maybe TRBD2 (5 bases). CDR1 is MDHEN and CDR2 is SYDVKM in the germline V gene. This CDR3 is 16 amino acids long. The ends were cut back, 6 bases at V and 4 bases at J, with 19 bases in the middle. The CDR3 DNA reads as TGTGCCAGCAGCTGGACCCGGACCCCGGGATACAATGAGCAGTTCTTC. As protein: CASSWTRTPGYNEQFF.

In this sample, this clonotype turned up many times. CDR3 in amino acids: CSGVKRNNEQFF. In DNA, the CDR3 is TGCAGTGGCGTCAAGCGGAACAATGAGCAGTTCTTC. This chain links TRBV20-1 with TRBJ2-1, with D possibly TRBD2 on 5 matching bases. This CDR3 has 12 residues. The ends were cut back, 7 bases at V and 5 bases at J, with 12 bases in the middle. The V gene's germline CDR1 is DFQATT and CDR2 SNEGSKA (reference sequence).

The chain joins TRBV28 to TRBJ2-1; TRBD2 matches at 8 bases. The CDR3 is 15 residues long. V was clipped by 6 bases and J by 4 bases; unmatched bases: 8. Germline CDR1 is MDHEN and CDR2 is SYDVKM. The CDR3 spells CASSWGSGTYNEQFF. DNA for the CDR3: TGTGCCAGCAGCTGGGGTAGCGGGACGTACAATGAGCAGTTCTTC.

This clonotype was seen a few times. This chain uses TRBV27 with TRBJ1-1; TRBD1 is a possible D gene (6 bases). The germline V gene has CDR1 MNHEY and CDR2 SMNVEV (reference sequence). The V gene lost 6 bases and the J gene lost 3 bases, with 14 bases spanning the gap. This CDR3 contains 14 residues. CDR3 region: CASSPQGSHTEAFF. The CDR3 DNA is TGTGCCAGCAGCCCACAGGGCTCTCACACTGAAGCTTTCTTT.

V gene TRBV7-9 combines with J gene TRBJ2-6; the D is unclear. The CDR3 length is 15 residues. Germline values: CDR1 SEHNR, CDR2 FQNEAQ (reference sequence). Trimming cost V 5 bases and J 3 bases, with 11 bases left between them. The CDR3 here is CASSPLSGGANVLTF. CDR3 in DNA: TGTGCCAGCAGCCCCCTCTCGGGTGGGGCCAACGTCCTGACTTTC.

V and J are TRBV2 and TRBJ2-7; 11 nucleotides align to TRBD2. Germline assignment: CDR1 SNHLY and CDR2 FYNNEI. This CDR3 comprises 14 residues. V shed 6 bases and J 3 bases; nucleotides not matched to a gene: 4. CDR3 in amino acids: CASRLAGEFYEQYF. The CDR3 region has the DNA TGTGCCAGCAGACTAGCGGGGGAGTTCTACGAGCAGTACTTC.

The chain uses TRBV9 and TRBJ2-3; no clear D gene. V gave up 3 bases and J gave up 4 bases, with 15 bases separating them. Germline values: CDR1 SGDLS, CDR2 YYNGEE. The CDR3 spans 15 residues. CDR3 loop: CASSGEPNWADTQYF. The CDR3 DNA reads as TGTGCCAGCAGCGGAGAGCCGAATTGGGCAGATACGCAGTATTTT.

This clonotype showed up just once. Germline is not matched at one junction end, which may reflect a read error. The chain employs TRBV19 and TRBJ2-1, with 11 bases that match TRBD2. The germline V gene has CDR1 LNHDA and CDR2 SQIVND (reference sequence). CDR3 length: 19 residues. CDR3 amino acids: CASTLWGLAEHGVDNEQFF. As DNA, the CDR3 is TGCGCCAGCACGTTGTGGGGACTAGCGGAGCATGGTGTTGACAATGAGCAGTTCTTC.

This clonotype was seen a handful of times. V gene TRBV19 combines with J gene TRBJ1-6, with a possible D match to TRBD1 (5 bases). This CDR3 is 16 amino acids long. The germline V gene has CDR1 LNHDA and CDR2 SQIVND (reference sequence). V was clipped by 3 bases and J by 7 bases, with 16 bases between them. CDR3 residues: CASSITRELGNSPLHF. In DNA form, the CDR3 reads TGTGCCAGTAGTATCACCAGGGAGTTGGGGAATTCACCCCTCCACTTT.

There are many counts of this clonotype. This sequence joins TRBV28 and TRBJ2-1, with TRBD2 as a possible D gene (6 bases). The CDR3 sequence is 15 residues long. Germline CDR1 MDHEN, CDR2 SYDVKM. The V gene lost 5 bases and the J gene lost 4 bases, with 15 bases spanning the gap. The CDR3 sequence: CASSPTGALYNEQFF. DNA of the CDR3: TGTGCCAGCAGTCCTACGGGAGCCCTATACAATGAGCAGTTCTTC.

There are many counts of this clonotype. The chain links TRBV15 to TRBJ1-5, with TRBD1 matching over 7 bases. J gave up 0 bases and V 0 bases, and 8 bases lay outside the gene matches. The CDR3 is 18 amino acids. CDR1 and CDR2 (germline): LNHNV, YYDKDF (reference sequence). This CDR3 is CATSRDGDRRTSNQPQHF. CDR3 bases: TGTGCCACCAGCAGAGATGGGGACAGACGAACTAGCAATCAGCCCCAGCATTTT.

This clonotype showed up many times. V is TRBV28 and J is TRBJ2-4; tentatively, D is TRBD2 (5 bases). Germline CDR1 is MDHEN and CDR2 is SYDVKM. The CDR3 spans 14 residues. Trimming shortened V by 4 bases and J by 1 base, and 8 bases separated the two germline ends. CDR3: CASSSLDAKNIQYF. CDR3 in DNA: TGTGCCAGCAGTTCACTAGACGCCAAAAACATTCAGTACTTC. Filled out from reference TRBV28 and TRBJ2-4, the complete variable domain reads DVKVTQSSRYLVKRTGEKVFLECVQDMDHENMFWYRQDPGLGLRLIYFSYDVKMKEKGDIPEGYSVSREKKERFSLILESASTNQTSMYLCASSSLDAKNIQYFGAGTRLSVL.

The CDR3 DNA reads TGTGCCATCAGTGAGCCAGGAGGCCTGCACCTGGAGACCCAGTACTTC. Its protein is CAISEPGGLHLETQYF. The genes are TRBV10-3 and TRBJ2-1, with a tentative D call TRBD2 (5 bases). The DNA end is a closer match to TRBJ2-5, so the J assignment may be wrong. Germline CDR1 ENHRY, CDR2 SYGVKD. The CDR3 spans 16 residues.

The chain is built from TRBV19 and TRBJ2-4, with 12 bases aligning to TRBD1. CDR3 size: 19 residues. Trimming cost V 6 bases and J 0 bases; bases outside gene matches: 12. Germline CDR1 LNHDA, CDR2 SQIVND (reference sequence). The CDR3 spells CASSRSGQGAYLAKNIQYF. The CDR3 DNA follows: TGTGCCAGTAGCCGCTCGGGACAGGGGGCTTATTTAGCCAAAAACATTCAGTACTTC.